Listed below are T cell receptor beta chains from one sample, sequenced in a study of T cell clones after liver transplantation. Clones were read by immunoSEQ multiplex PCR, and TCRdb kept only the in-frame ones, dropping some. The sample includes 75,000 to 95,000 clones, roughly 85% of them seen just once. The specimen comprised CD4+ T cells from blood, sampled at the 22-month timepoint. Receptor source: a human patient who received a liver transplant. Among the T cells, some may be from the graft donor. The CDR3 runs from the conserved cysteine through the conserved F or W. A D gene is named only where the DNA matches it firmly. A row's size may be missing; if present it is once, few, many or a size class.

j_call v_call clone_size d_call cdr3_length cdr3_aa cdr3_nt
TRBJ2-7 TRBV2 NA NA 13 CASRRDASYEQYF TGTGCCAGCAGGCGGGACGCCTCCTACGAGCAGTACTTC
TRBJ1-1 TRBV7-3 NA NA 13 CASSPLSGTEAFF TGTGCCAGCAGCCCCCTTAGTGGCACTGAAGCTTTCTTT
TRBJ2-7 TRBV7-3 NA NA 14 CASSPRAGSSEQYF TGTGCCAGCAGCCCAAGGGCAGGGTCCTCCGAGCAGTACTTC
TRBJ2-1 TRBV19 NA TRBD1 15 CASETGTGSYNEQFF TGTGCCAGTGAAACCGGGACAGGGTCCTACAATGAGCAGTTCTTC
TRBJ2-1 TRBV4-2 NA TRBD2 15 CASSLASGRANEQFF TGTGCCAGCAGCCTCGCTAGCGGGAGGGCGAATGAGCAGTTCTTC
TRBJ1-1 TRBV29-1 NA NA 11 CSVGTGFEAFF TGCAGCGTTGGGACCGGCTTTGAAGCTTTCTTT
TRBJ1-1 TRBV29-1 NA NA 12 CSASGLNTEAFF TGCAGCGCGTCAGGGTTGAACACTGAAGCTTTCTTT
TRBJ2-2 TRBV13 NA NA 15 CASSLGTLNTGELFF TGTGCCAGCAGCTTAGGAACACTAAACACCGGGGAGCTGTTTTTT
TRBJ2-2 TRBV19 once NA 12 CATKRYTGELFF TGTGCCACGAAGCGGTACACCGGGGAGCTGTTTTTT
TRBJ1-2 TRBV7-9 NA TRBD1 16 CASSRHEPGGSYGYTF TGTGCCAGCAGCCGACATGAGCCAGGGGGAAGCTATGGCTACACCTTC
TRBJ1-3 TRBV11-2 NA NA 16 CASSPGFTSSGNTIYF TGTGCCAGCAGCCCAGGGTTTACCAGCTCTGGAAACACCATATATTTT
TRBJ2-3 TRBV29-1 NA NA 14 CSVTRTHTTDTQYF TGCAGCGTTACTAGGACGCACACCACAGATACGCAGTATTTT
TRBJ2-7 TRBV18 NA NA 14 CASSEGEGSYEQYF TGTGCCAGCTCAGAGGGGGAAGGGTCCTACGAGCAGTACTTC
TRBJ2-2 TRBV11-1 NA NA 16 CASSSRGVGKTGELFF TGTGCCAGCAGCTCACGTGGGGTAGGAAAAACCGGGGAGCTGTTTTTT
TRBJ2-5 TRBV7-9 NA TRBD1 16 CASSRIAGTGKETQYF TGTGCCAGCAGCCGAATAGCCGGGACAGGGAAAGAGACCCAGTACTTC
TRBJ2-7 TRBV6-6 NA NA 12 CASSQTAYEQYF TGTGCCAGCAGTCAAACGGCCTACGAGCAGTACTTC
TRBJ2-5 TRBV5-1 NA NA 14 CASSLSAVGQTQYF TGCGCCAGCAGCTTGTCCGCAGTCGGTCAGACCCAGTACTTC
TRBJ2-3 TRBV29-1 NA TRBD2 13 CSVERGSTDTQYF TGCAGCGTTGAGCGGGGGAGCACAGATACGCAGTATTTT
TRBJ1-1 TRBV5-1 NA NA 15 CASSLRGGLNTEAFF TGCGCCAGCAGCTTACGAGGGGGGTTGAACACTGAAGCTTTCTTT
TRBJ2-5 TRBV19 NA NA 14 CASSTQYEETVSHF TGTGCCAGTAGTACCCAATACGAAGAGACAGTTTCCCACTTC
TRBJ2-3 TRBV4-1 NA TRBD1 17 CASSPSPGQGVSDTQYF TGCGCCAGCAGCCCCTCTCCGGGACAGGGAGTATCGGATACGCAGTATTTT
TRBJ2-2 TRBV7-7 NA NA 14 CASSSAINTGELFF TGTGCCAGCAGCTCGGCCATCAACACCGGGGAGCTGTTTTTT
TRBJ2-3 TRBV25-1 NA TRBD2 18 CASSTRDTVAGGPDTQYF TGTGCCAGCAGTACAAGGGACACGGTAGCGGGGGGCCCAGATACGCAGTATTTT
TRBJ2-1 TRBV6-5 NA NA 14 CATRRGQKYNEQFF TGTGCCACCAGGAGGGGCCAGAAATACAATGAGCAGTTCTTC
TRBJ2-1 TRBV11-3 NA NA 16 CASSLTSGHEGYEQFF TGTGCCAGCAGCTTAACGTCCGGACATGAAGGCTATGAGCAGTTCTTC
TRBJ2-1 TRBV7-9 few TRBD2 14 CASSSSGTGNEQFF TGTGCCAGCAGCTCTAGCGGGACGGGGAATGAGCAGTTCTTC
TRBJ2-3 TRBV6-5 NA NA 12 CASSPNADTQYF TGTGCCAGCAGCCCGAACGCAGATACGCAGTATTTT
TRBJ1-4 TRBV28 NA NA 15 CASKEGRAFREKLFF TGTGCCAGCAAGGAGGGGCGGGCTTTTCGGGAAAAACTGTTTTTT
TRBJ2-6 TRBV5-6 NA NA 13 CASTRRGANVLTF TGTGCCAGCACCCGCCGGGGGGCCAACGTCCTGACTTTC
TRBJ2-1 TRBV29-1 few NA 15 CSVAVGSQRGNEQFF TGCAGCGTCGCGGTGGGGTCCCAACGGGGGAATGAGCAGTTCTTC
TRBJ2-3 TRBV15 NA NA 14 CATSRGQPWDTQYF TGTGCCACCAGCAGAGGACAGCCATGGGATACGCAGTATTTT
TRBJ1-4 TRBV20-1 NA NA 11 CSAIDEEKLFF TGCAGTGCTATCGATGAAGAAAAACTGTTTTTT
TRBJ2-7 TRBV5-1 NA NA 15 CASSFDPGAVYEQYF TGCGCCAGCAGTTTCGACCCCGGGGCGGTCTACGAGCAGTACTTC
TRBJ1-6 TRBV6-5 NA NA 13 CASRQTYNSPLHF TGTGCCAGCAGGCAGACCTATAATTCACCCCTCCACTTT
TRBJ2-5 TRBV4-3 NA NA 15 CASSPHRDYQETQYF TGCGCCAGCAGCCCTCACAGGGACTATCAAGAGACCCAGTACTTC
TRBJ2-7 TRBV4-3 once TRBD1 14 CASSQGQTSYEQYF TGCGCCAGCAGCCAGGGACAGACTTCCTACGAGCAGTACTTC
TRBJ2-4 TRBV15 NA NA 11 CATSRGLIQYF TGTGCCACCAGCAGAGGACTGATTCAGTACTTC
TRBJ2-1 TRBV9 NA NA 14 CASSPTPSYNEQFF TGTGCCAGCAGCCCGACACCCTCCTACAATGAGCAGTTCTTC
TRBJ2-1 TRBV4-2 NA TRBD2 17 CASSQQLGTSSQNEQFF TGTGCCAGCAGCCAACAACTCGGGACTAGCAGCCAAAATGAGCAGTTCTTC
TRBJ2-3 TRBV19 NA TRBD2 15 CASSTSSGSTDTQYF TGTGCCAGTAGTACCTCTAGCGGAAGCACAGATACGCAGTATTTT
TRBJ2-7 TRBV11-2 NA TRBD1 15 CASSSLDRGLYEQYF TGTGCCAGCAGCTCCCTAGACAGGGGGCTCTACGAGCAGTACTTC
TRBJ1-5 TRBV7-2 NA TRBD1 15 CASSLRQGVGQPQHF TGTGCCAGCAGCTTAAGGCAGGGGGTGGGTCAGCCCCAGCATTTT
TRBJ2-3 TRBV29-1 NA TRBD2 15 CSVDRAGGPTDTQYF TGCAGCGTGGATAGAGCGGGAGGACCCACAGATACGCAGTATTTT
TRBJ1-2 TRBV27 NA NA 12 CASSLSGNGYTF TGTGCCAGCAGTTTATCAGGGAATGGCTACACCTTC
TRBJ2-1 TRBV9 NA NA 15 CASSVARSSYNEQFF TGTGCCAGCAGCGTAGCTAGGAGCTCCTACAATGAGCAGTTCTTC
TRBJ2-5 TRBV7-6 NA TRBD1 16 CASSHSGQGHGKTQYF TGTGCCAGCAGCCACTCCGGACAGGGCCATGGAAAGACCCAGTACTTC
TRBJ2-5 TRBV7-7 NA NA 13 CASSLEKGMTQYF TGTGCTAGCAGCTTAGAGAAAGGGATGACCCAGTACTTC